This T cell receptor (beta chain) stems from a study of blood T cell repertoires in COVID-19. Study as a whole: T cells, B-cell-depleted T cells, or PBMCs provided the cDNA or gDNA that served as material.

In the source study's methods: From reference gene primer amplification, estimates of nucleated cell counts were derived. Generated by immunoSEQ multiplex PCR, the TCRdb table keeps only in-frame clones and is missing some. V, J and clone size derive from that table, while D and trimming were established from the DNA sequence. In the table there are about 260,000 clones, about 91% of which are singletons. This CDR3 is built from 14 residues. Germline V CDR1 and CDR2: MNHEY, SVGAGI. The V and J ends lost 5 bases and 0 bases, in that order; junction bases with no gene match: 3. Enrolled through a virtual design, the participants were between roughly 18 and 95 years of age and came from around 25 US areas. Allocation to cohorts depended on clinical history reported by the participants.

The source material was PBMCs or T cells enriched from blood (not recorded which). This TCR was recovered from a woman in her 40s with acute COVID-19. The rearrangement joins TRBV6-5 to TRBJ1-1, with TRBD1 matching 7 bases. The CDR3 sequence is CASSQDRLNTEAFF. In DNA, the CDR3 is TGTGCCAGCAGTCAGGACAGGTTGAACACTGAAGCTTTCTTT.